A single sample gave rise to the 5 T cell receptor beta chains below, sequenced in a study of molecular identifiers for immune sequencing clone quantification. Via MiXCR, TCRdb re-called the PCR reads, giving one row per CDR3 protein. The sample consists of tens of thousands of distinct CDR3 sequences, more than 15% of them appearing once. The sequencing input was naive CD8+ T cells from blood, with Jurkat cell RNA spiked in. As to subset: FACS-sorted CD8+CD4-CCR7+CD45RA+ naive T cells. All receptors derive from a human donor in good health. Some libraries in this study had Jurkat cell RNA spiked in.

This clonotype showed up many times. The J gene is TRBJ2-6, the V gene TRBV6-2 or TRBV6-3; D remains unclear. This CDR3 comprises 16 residues. V was cut by 0 bases and J by 4 bases, with 10 bases left in between. Germline V gene data show CDR1 as MNHEY and CDR2 as SVGEGT. CDR3 coding DNA: TGTGCCAGCAGTTACTCAGAGGACGTGGGGGCCAACGTCCTGACTTTC. Protein: CASSYSEDVGANVLTF.

This clonotype has a single count. A much more abundant neighbour one base away suggests this may be a read error. This rearrangement joins TRBV11-2 to TRBJ2-1; no reliable D call. Germline lookup yields CDR1 SGHAT and CDR2 FQNNGV. The CDR3 spans 12 residues. The CDR3 sequence: CASSSRPNEQSF. CDR3 DNA: TGTGCCAGCAGCTCCCGACCCAATGAGCAGTCCTTC.

This clonotype has a count of ten or more. The V call is TRBV20-1, the J call TRBJ1-1; TRBD1 is a possible D gene (5 bases). Looked up from germline, CDR1 is DFQATT and CDR2 is SNEGSKA (reference sequence). The CDR3 has 14 amino acids. The V end was cut by 5 bases, the J end by 0 bases, with 13 bases between. CDR3 residues: CSAPPDSMNTEAFF. As DNA, the CDR3 is TGCAGTGCTCCGCCCGACAGCATGAACACTGAAGCTTTCTTT.

This clonotype was observed at least ten times. This chain uses TRBV29-1 with TRBJ2-2, with D possibly being TRBD2 (5 bases). CDR1 and CDR2 from the germline V gene are SQVTM and ANQGSEA. This CDR3 has 15 residues. V dropped 2 bases and J dropped 5 bases, with 15 bases sitting between them. For the CDR3, the DNA is TGCAGCGTTGAATACGAGGGTGGAGTTACCGGGGAGCTGTTTTTT. Its protein product is CSVEYEGGVTGELFF.

This clonotype was picked up many times. A much larger clone lies a single base off, so this may be a read error. The conserved phenylalanine or tryptophan is not found at the CDR3 terminus, so this likely reflects a read error. The J gene is TRBJ2-3, the V gene TRBV29-1; perhaps TRBD2 as D (5 bases). Trimming took 0 bases from V and 1 from J, leaving 11 bases between them. The germline CDR1 and CDR2 sequences are SQVTM and ANQGSEA. This CDR3 region has 15 residues. CDR3 residues: CSVEDLGSRTDTQYS. The CDR3 bases are TGCAGCGTTGAAGATCTGGGGAGCCGCACAGATACGCAGTATTCT.